This TCR beta chain came from a study of T cell clones after liver transplantation. TCRdb's copy holds only in-frame clones and misses some; the assay was immunoSEQ multiplex PCR. The sample consists of 70,000 or so clones, 92% of them appearing once. This clone showed up just a few times. In germline, CDR1 is SGHDT, CDR2 YYEEEE. The CDR3 is made up of 13 amino acids. Trimming removed 0 bases from V and 3 bases from J, with 6 bases in between. Sequenced material: CD4+ T cells from blood, taken less than 27 months after liver transplant. This clonotype was sampled from a human patient who received a liver transplant. The T cells may come from the graft donor. This chain joins TRBV5-6 and TRBJ1-2; maybe TRBD1 (5 bases). CDR3 residues: CASSLAQDYGYTF. DNA for the CDR3: TGTGCCAGCAGCTTGGCACAGGACTATGGCTACACCTTC.